This T cell receptor (beta chain) was captured by sequencing in a study of blood T cell repertoires in COVID-19. Overall study: PBMCs, B-cell-depleted T cells, or T cells provided the cDNA or gDNA that made up the material.

Using immunoSEQ multiplex PCR, the repertoire was profiled, and TCRdb retains in-frame clones only, with some absent. The repertoire has about 160,000 clones, roughly 90% of them found once; the top ten carry 5% to 8.5%. V shed 5 bases, J shed 4 bases, and the junction held 4 bases outside the gene matches. From germline, CDR1 is SGHAT and CDR2 FQDESV (reference sequence). The CDR3 length is 13 residues. Those enrolled, adults aged 18 to 89 years, came from 20 to 25 US areas. The sequence came from a woman between 50 and 59 years old who had recovered from COVID-19. Sequenced material: PBMCs or T cells enriched from blood (not recorded which). The chain recombines TRBV11-1 with TRBJ1-1, with TRBD1 identical over 7 bases. CDR3 DNA: TGTGCCAGCAGCCAAACAGGGGTCACTGAAGCTTTCTTT. Translating it yields CASSQTGVTEAFF. The entire variable domain, with the rest obtained from reference TRBV11-1 and TRBJ1-1, is as follows: EAEVAQSPRYKITEKSQAVAFWCDPISGHATLYWYRQILGQGPELLVQFQDESVVDDSQLPKDRFSAERLKGVDSTLKIQPAELGDSAMYLCASSQTGVTEAFFGQGTRLTVV.